This T cell receptor (beta chain) originates from a study of blood T cell repertoires in COVID-19. The V end was cut by 7 bases, the J end by 0 bases, with 7 bases between. The CDR3 covers 12 residues. The germline gives CDR1 SNHLY, CDR2 FYNNEI. Only in-frame clones appear in the TCRdb table, and some are missing; sequencing was by immunoSEQ multiplex PCR. The data contain about 180,000 clones, about 90% of them singletons. The age range of participants was about 18 to 95 years, with residence in approximately 25 US areas. Self-reported history from a screening survey and questionnaire set each donor's cohort.

The material sequenced was PBMCs or T cells enriched from blood (not recorded which). This clonotype originated in a woman between 50 and 59 years old who had recovered from COVID-19. The rearrangement links TRBV2 to TRBJ2-7; unclear D gene. CDR3 amino acids: CASKASSYEQYF. DNA for the CDR3: TGTGCCAGCAAGGCTAGCTCCTACGAGCAGTACTTC.